This TCR beta chain was identified in a study of blood T cell repertoires in COVID-19 (dated by TCRdb to the early 2020s). About the full investigation: Samples covering the acute and convalescent phases of COVID-19 were provided by collaborators in the United States, Italy and Spain. Sample metadata almost always included a de-identified subject ID, COVID-19 status, age in years and sex. Deeply sampled blood TCRbeta repertoires from subjects exposed to, actively infected with, or recovered from COVID-19 were included in the dataset. The repertoires were made available in a free public database intended to serve as a resource for research on the immune response to SARS-CoV-2. Samples came from the ongoing ImmuneRACE study (first 160 participants) plus 1,254 subjects from 6 global collaborators. The prospective study material was composed of cDNA or gDNA derived from T cells, B-cell-depleted T cells, or PBMCs. Where available, HLA class I and class II types were obtained from metadata supplied by the sample provider rather than from assay-based typing.

Broad study findings and their caveats: The amount of clinical and demographic metadata varied by source and participant and was provided uncurated.

A note on this clone: Its antigen is not yet known. No base quality values were provided; no much bigger clone lies one nucleotide off.

The immunoSEQ Assay, a bias-controlled multiplex PCR, was used to amplify TCRbeta CDR3 regions from genomic DNA. The published analysis was carried out like this. Nucleated cell counts per sample were estimated from amplification of reference gene primers within the assay. To quantify the absolute abundance of each unique TCRbeta CDR3 rearrangement, sequence reads were collapsed and filtered. Productive Simpson clonality was computed per sample as the square root of Simpson's diversity index over productive rearrangements. Not all clones reach the TCRdb copy of this immuneACCESS table, which keeps in-frame sequences only. Checked studies attribute under half of the gap to unresolved V genes and leave the rest unexplained. For V, J and clone size, that table is used; D and trimming come from the DNA. For this sample there are 130,000 to 150,000 clones; roughly 85% appear just once. The top ten clones comprise about 2.5% of the sample.

The collaborating institutions used their own protocols to collect whole blood in K2EDTA tubes. For TCRbeta analysis, collaborators shipped samples as frozen whole blood, isolated PBMCs, or DNA extracted from either of those sample types. The germline V and J ends show losses of 3 bases and 8 bases respectively, and no gene match explains 7 bases of the junction. CDR3 length: 14 amino acids, cysteine to phenylalanine. Only the CDR3 DNA is retained, 42 bases long and in frame from the first base. The CDR1 and CDR2 encoded by the germline V gene are SGHTA and FQGNSA. The chain joins TRBV7-2 to TRBJ1-2; a stretch of 9 junction bases matches TRBD1. The source material was peripheral blood. The clonotype comes from a human donor with acute or convalescent COVID-19. The donor label of this sample is uncertain. CDR3 protein: CASSLRQGDQGYTF. The bases are TGTGCCAGCAGCTTGAGACAGGGGGATCAAGGCTACACCTTC.